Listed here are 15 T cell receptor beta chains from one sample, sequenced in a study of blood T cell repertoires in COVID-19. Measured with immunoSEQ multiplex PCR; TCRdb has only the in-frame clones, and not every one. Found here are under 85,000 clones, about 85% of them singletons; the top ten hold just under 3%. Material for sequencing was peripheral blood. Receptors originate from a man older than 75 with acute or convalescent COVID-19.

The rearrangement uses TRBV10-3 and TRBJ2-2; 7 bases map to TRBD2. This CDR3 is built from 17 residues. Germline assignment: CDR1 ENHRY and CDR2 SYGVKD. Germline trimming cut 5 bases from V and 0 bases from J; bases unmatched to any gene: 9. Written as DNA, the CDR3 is TGTGCCATCAGTTTGGGCCTAGCGGAGACGAACACCGGGGAGCTGTTTTTT. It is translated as CAISLGLAETNTGELFF.

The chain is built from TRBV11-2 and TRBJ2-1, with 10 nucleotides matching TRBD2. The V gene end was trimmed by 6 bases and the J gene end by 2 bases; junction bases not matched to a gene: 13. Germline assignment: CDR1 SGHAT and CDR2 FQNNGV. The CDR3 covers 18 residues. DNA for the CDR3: TGTGCCAGCAGGGGACCCCTAGCGGGAGCGTTCCCCTACAATGAGCAGTTCTTC. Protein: CASRGPLAGAFPYNEQFF.

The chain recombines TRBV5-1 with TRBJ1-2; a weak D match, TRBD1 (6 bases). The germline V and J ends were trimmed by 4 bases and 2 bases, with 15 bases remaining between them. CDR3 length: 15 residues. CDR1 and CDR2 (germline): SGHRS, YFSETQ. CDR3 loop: CASSGQRNGNYGYTF. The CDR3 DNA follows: TGCGCCAGCAGCGGACAGAGGAATGGGAACTATGGCTACACCTTC.

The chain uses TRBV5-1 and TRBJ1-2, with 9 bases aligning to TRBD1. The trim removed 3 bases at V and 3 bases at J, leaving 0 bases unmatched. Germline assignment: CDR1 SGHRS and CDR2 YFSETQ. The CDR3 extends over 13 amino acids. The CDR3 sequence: CASSWTGDYGYTF. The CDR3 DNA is TGCGCCAGCAGCTGGACAGGGGACTATGGCTACACCTTC. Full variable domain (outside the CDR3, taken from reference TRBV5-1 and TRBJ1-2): KAGVTQTPRYLIKTRGQQVTLSCSPISGHRSVSWYQQTPGQGLQFLFEYFSETQRNKGNFPGRFSGRQFSNSRSEMNVSTLELGDSALYLCASSWTGDYGYTFGSGTRLTVV.

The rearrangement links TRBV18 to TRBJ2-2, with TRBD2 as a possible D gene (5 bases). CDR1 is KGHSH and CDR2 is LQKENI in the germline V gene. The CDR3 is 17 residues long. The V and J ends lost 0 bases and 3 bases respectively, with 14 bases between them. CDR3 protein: CASSPPGWTQDTGELFF. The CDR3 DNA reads TGTGCCAGCTCACCACCCGGTTGGACTCAAGACACCGGGGAGCTGTTTTTT.

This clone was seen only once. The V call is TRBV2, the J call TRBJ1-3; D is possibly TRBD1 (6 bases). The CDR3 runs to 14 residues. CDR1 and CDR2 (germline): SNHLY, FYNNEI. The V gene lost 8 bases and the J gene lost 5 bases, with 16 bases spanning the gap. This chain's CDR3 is CASSLQGSRNTIYF. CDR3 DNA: TGTGCCAGCTCACTACAGGGTTCCAGAAACACCATATATTTT.

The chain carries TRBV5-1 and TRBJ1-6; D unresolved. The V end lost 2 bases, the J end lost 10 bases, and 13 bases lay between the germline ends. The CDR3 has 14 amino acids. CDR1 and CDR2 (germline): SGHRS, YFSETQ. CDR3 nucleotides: TGCGCCAGCAGCTTCGCGGAGGGTTCATCACCCCTCCACTTT. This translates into CASSFAEGSSPLHF.

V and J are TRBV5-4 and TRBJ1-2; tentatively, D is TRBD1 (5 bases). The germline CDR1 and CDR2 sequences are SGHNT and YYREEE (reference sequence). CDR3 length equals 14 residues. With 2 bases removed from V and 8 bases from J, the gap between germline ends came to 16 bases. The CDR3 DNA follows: TGTGCCAGCAGCTTATCAGGGTTAGAAGAGGGCTACACCTTC. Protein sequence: CASSLSGLEEGYTF. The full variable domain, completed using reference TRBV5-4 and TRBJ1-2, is ETGVTQSPTHLIKTRGQQVTLRCSSQSGHNTVSWYQQALGQGPQFIFQYYREEENGRGNFPPRFSGLQFPNYSSELNVNALELDDSALYLCASSLSGLEEGYTFGSGTRLTVV.

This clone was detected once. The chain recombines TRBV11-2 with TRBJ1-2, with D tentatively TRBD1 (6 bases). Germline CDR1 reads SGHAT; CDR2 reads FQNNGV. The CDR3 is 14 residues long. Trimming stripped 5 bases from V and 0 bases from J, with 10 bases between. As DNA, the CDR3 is TGTGCCAGCAGCGCGGACAGAACTAACTATGGCTACACCTTC. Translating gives CASSADRTNYGYTF.

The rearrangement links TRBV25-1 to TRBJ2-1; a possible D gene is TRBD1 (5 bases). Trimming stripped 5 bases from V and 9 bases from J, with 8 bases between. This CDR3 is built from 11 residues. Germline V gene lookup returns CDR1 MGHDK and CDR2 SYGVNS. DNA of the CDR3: TGTGCCAGCAGTCAGGGTACTGAGCAGTTCTTC. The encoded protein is CASSQGTEQFF.

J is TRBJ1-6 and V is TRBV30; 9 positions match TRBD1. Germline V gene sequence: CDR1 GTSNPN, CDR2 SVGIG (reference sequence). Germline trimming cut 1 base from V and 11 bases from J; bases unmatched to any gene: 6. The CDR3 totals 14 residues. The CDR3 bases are TGTGCCTGGAGTGGGACAGGGGCCGGGGCACCCCTCCACTTT. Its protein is CAWSGTGAGAPLHF.

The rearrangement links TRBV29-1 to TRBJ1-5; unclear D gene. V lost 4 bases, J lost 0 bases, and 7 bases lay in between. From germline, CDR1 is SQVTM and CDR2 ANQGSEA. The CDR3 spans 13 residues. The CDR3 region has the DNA TGCAGCGTTGCCGGTCATAGCAATCAGCCCCAGCATTTT. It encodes CSVAGHSNQPQHF.

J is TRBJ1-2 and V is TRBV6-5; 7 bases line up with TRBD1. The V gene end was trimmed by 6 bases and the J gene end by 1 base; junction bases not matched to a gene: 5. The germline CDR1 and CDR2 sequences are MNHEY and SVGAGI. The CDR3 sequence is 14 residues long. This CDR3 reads CASRDREFNYGYTF. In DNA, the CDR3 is TGTGCCAGCAGAGACAGGGAGTTTAACTATGGCTACACCTTC.

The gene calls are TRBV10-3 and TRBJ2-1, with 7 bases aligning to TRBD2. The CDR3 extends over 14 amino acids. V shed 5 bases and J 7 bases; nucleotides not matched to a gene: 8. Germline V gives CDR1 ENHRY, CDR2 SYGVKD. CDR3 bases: TGTGCCATCAGTTGGCTAGCGGATCATAATGAGCAGTTCTTC. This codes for CAISWLADHNEQFF.

The DNA for the CDR3 is TGTGCCAGCAGCTTGGGGGGATCGGTCACTGAAGCTTTCTTT. Translated: CASSLGGSVTEAFF. The V call is TRBV11-3, the J call TRBJ1-1, with D perhaps TRBD1 (5 bases). V was clipped by 3 bases and J by 4 bases, with 12 bases between them. Germline lookup yields CDR1 SGHNT and CDR2 YENEEA. This CDR3 is built from 14 residues.